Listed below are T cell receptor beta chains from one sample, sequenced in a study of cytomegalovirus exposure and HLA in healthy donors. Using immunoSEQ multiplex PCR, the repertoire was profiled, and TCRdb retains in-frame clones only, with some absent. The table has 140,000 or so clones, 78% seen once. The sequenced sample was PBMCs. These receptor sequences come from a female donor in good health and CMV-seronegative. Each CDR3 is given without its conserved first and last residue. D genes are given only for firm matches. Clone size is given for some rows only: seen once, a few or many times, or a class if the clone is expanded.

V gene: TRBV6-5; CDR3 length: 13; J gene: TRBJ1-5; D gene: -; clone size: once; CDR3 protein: ASSYSRGKNQPQH
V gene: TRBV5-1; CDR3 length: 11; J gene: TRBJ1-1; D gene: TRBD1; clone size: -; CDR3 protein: ASSPDRVTEAF
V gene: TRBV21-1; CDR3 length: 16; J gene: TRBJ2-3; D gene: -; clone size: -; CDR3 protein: ATPPVPGLAGVGDTQY
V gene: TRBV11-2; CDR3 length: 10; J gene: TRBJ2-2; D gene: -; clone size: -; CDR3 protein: ASSLWPGELF
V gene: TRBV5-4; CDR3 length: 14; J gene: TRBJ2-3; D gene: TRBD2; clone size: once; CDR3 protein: ASSRGGGSTTDTQY
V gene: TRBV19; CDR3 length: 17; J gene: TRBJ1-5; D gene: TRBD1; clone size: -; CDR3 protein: ASSKTGGASTLFEQPQH
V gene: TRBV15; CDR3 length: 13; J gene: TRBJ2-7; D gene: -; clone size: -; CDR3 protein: ATSRGRGLVAEQY
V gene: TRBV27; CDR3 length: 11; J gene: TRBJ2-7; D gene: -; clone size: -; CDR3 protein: ASSRQAGYEQY
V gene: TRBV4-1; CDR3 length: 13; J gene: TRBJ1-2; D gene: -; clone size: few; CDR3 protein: ASSQVGQLRYGYT
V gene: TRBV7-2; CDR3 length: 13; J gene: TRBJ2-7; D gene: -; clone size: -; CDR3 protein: ASSSGPRGPYEQY
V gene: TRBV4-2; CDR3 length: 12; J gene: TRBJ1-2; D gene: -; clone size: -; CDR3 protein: ASSFDGNNYGYT
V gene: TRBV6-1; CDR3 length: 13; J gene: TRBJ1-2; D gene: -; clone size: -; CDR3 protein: ASSEPGKTNYGYT
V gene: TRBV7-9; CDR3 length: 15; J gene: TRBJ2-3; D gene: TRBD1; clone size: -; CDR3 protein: ASSLGQGAVGTDTQY
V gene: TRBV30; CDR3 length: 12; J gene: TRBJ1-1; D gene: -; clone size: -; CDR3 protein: AWVNREGGTEAF
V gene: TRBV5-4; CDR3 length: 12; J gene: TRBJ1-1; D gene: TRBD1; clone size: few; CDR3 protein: ASSWGQVQAEAF
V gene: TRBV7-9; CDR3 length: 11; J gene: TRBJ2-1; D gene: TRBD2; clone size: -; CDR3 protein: ASSTGTSFEQF
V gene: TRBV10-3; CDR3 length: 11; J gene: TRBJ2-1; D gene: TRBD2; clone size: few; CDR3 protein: AIMSGSEDEQF
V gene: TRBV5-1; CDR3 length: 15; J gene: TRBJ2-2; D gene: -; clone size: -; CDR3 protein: ASSFSPGRDISGELF
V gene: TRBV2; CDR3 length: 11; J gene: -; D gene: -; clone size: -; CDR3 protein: ASTPGPLYEQY
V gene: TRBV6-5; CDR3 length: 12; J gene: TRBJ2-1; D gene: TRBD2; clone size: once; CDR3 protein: ASSYTSAGNEQF
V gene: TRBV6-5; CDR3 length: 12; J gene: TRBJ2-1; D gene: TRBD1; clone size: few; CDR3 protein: ASSQGVSYNEQF
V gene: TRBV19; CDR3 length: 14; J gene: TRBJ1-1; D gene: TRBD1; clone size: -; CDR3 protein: ASRQVTGGKNTEAF
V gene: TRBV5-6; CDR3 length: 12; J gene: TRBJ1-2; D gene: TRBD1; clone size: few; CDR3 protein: ASKGTAYNYGYT
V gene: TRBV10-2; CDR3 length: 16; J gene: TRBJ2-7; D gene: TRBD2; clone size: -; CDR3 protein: ASSENRRGGGTPYEQY
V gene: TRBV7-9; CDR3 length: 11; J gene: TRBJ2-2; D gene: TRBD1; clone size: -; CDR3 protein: ASSLTGAGELF
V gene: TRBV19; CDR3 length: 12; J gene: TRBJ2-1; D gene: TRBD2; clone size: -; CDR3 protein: ASRSGGSIDEQF
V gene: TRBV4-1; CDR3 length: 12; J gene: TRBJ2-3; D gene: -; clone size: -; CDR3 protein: ASSQGGRADTQY
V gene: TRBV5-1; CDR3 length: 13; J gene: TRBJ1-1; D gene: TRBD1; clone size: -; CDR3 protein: ASSTLGQGVTEAF
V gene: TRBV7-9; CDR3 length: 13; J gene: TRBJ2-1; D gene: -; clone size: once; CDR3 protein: ASSFGSGDYNEQF
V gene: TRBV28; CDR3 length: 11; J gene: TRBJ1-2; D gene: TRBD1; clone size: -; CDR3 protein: ASRDRGRYGYT
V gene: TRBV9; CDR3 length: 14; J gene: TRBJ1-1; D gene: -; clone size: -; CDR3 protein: ASSVLDTLRGTEAF
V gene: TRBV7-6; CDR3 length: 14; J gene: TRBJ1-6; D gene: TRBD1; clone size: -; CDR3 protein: ASSLGGTGAGSPLH
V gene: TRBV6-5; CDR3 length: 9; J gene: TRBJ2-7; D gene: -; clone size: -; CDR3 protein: ASSHSYEQY
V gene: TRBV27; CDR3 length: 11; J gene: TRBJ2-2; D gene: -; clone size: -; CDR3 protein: ASSLLNTGELF
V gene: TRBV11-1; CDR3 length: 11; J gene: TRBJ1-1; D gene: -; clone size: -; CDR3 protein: ASSLVVGTEVS
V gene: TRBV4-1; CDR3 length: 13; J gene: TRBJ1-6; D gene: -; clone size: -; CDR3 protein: ASSQEAVYNSPLH
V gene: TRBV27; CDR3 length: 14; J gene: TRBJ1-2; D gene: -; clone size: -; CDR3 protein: ASQAVAGITSYGYP
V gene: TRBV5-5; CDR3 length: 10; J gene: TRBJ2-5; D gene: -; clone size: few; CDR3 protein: ASSKPKETQY
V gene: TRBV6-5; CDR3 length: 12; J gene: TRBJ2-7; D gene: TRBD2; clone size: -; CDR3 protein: ASSSRLATYEQY
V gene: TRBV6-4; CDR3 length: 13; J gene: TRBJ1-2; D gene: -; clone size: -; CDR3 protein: ASSERGSPEDGYP
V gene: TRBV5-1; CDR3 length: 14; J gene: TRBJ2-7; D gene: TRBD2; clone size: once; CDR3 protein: ASSPLQRGYLLEQY
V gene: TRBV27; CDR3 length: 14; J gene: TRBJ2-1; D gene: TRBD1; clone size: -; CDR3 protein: ASRVDAGGAYNEQF
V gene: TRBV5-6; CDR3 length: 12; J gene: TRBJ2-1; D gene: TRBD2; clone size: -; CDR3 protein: ASIIAGGSNEQF
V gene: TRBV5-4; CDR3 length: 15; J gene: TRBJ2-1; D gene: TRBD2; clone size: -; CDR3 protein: ASSHRASGGSYNEQF
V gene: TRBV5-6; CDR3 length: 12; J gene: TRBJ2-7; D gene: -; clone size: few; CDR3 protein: ASSLGRNRYEQY